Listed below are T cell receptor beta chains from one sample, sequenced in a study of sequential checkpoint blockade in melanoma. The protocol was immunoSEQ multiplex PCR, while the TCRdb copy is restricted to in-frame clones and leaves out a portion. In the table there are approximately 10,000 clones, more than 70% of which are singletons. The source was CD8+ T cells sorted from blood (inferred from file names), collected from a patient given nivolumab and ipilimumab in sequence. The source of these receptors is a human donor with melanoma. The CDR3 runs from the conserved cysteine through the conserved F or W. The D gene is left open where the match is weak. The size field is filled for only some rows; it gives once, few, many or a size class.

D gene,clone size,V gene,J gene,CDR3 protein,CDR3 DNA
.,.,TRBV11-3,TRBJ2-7,CASSFSSGSYEQYF,TGTGCCAGCAGCTTCAGTAGCGGTTCCTACGAGCAGTACTTC
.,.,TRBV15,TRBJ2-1,CATGLRHGNNEQFF,TGTGCCACCGGACTCCGACACGGGAACAATGAGCAGTTCTTC
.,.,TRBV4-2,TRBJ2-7,CASSQDTPNSYEQYF,TGTGCCAGCAGCCAAGATACTCCTAACTCCTACGAGCAGTACTTC
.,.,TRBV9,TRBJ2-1,CASSVAKYNEQFF,TGTGCCAGCAGCGTAGCTAAGTACAATGAGCAGTTCTTC
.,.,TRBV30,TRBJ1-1,CAWSTDVQAEAFF,TGTGCCTGGAGTACAGACGTCCAGGCTGAAGCTTTCTTT
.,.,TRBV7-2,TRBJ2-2,CASSLETTSSNTGELFF,TGTGCCAGCAGCTTAGAGACAACTAGCAGCAACACCGGGGAGCTGTTTTTT
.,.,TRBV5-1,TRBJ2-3,CASKLVGGMTDTQYF,TGCGCCAGCAAGCTAGTGGGGGGAATGACAGATACGCAGTATTTT
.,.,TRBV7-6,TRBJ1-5,CASSSSAVSNQPQHF,TGTGCCAGTAGCTCCTCGGCGGTTAGCAATCAGCCCCAGCATTTT
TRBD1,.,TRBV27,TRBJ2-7,CASSLLTGSSYEQYF,TGTGCCAGCAGCCTATTGACAGGGAGCTCCTACGAGCAGTACTTC
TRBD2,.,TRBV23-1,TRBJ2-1,CASTTEGTSGSERNEQFF,TGCGCCAGCACCACGGAAGGGACTAGCGGGAGCGAACGGAATGAGCAGTTCTTC
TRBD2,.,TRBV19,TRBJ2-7,CASSIGLAGFSYEQYF,TGTGCCAGTAGTATCGGACTAGCGGGCTTCTCCTACGAGCAGTACTTC
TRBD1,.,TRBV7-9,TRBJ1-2,CASSSQGQGYTF,TGTGCCAGCAGCTCACAGGGGCAAGGCTACACCTTC
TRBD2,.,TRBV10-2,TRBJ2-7,CASWASGGYEQYF,TGCGCCAGCTGGGCTAGCGGGGGCTACGAGCAGTACTTC
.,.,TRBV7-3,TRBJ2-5,CASSLGLPGSSETQYF,TGTGCCAGCAGCTTAGGTCTTCCAGGGTCAAGCGAGACCCAGTACTTC
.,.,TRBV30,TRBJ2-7,CAWSVGGGGEQYF,TGTGCCTGGAGTGTAGGAGGGGGAGGGGAGCAGTACTTC
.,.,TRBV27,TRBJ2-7,CASSLQVSYEQYF,TGTGCCAGCAGTTTACAGGTATCCTACGAGCAGTACTTC
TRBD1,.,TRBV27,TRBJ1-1,CASRDSGPEAFF,TGTGCCAGCCGGGACAGTGGACCAGAAGCTTTCTTT
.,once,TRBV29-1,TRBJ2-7,CSAKTDRTYEQYF,TGCAGCGCCAAAACGGACAGAACCTACGAGCAGTACTTC
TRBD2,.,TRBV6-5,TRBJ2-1,CASSLGLATKNEQFF,TGTGCCAGCAGCCTGGGACTAGCGACTAAGAATGAGCAGTTCTTC
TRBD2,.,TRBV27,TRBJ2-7,CATGTSAYEQYF,TGTGCCACCGGGACTAGCGCCTACGAGCAGTACTTC
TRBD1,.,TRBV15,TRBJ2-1,CATSGSGQLEQFF,TGTGCCACCAGCGGATCGGGACAGCTTGAGCAGTTCTTC
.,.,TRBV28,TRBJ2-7,CASSLTGTSYEQYF,TGTGCCAGCAGTTTAACAGGTACGAGCTACGAGCAGTACTTC
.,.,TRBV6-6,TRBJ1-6,CASSWTDNSPLHF,TGTGCCAGCAGTTGGACAGACAATTCACCCCTCCACTTT
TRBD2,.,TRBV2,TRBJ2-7,CASSEYGLASYEQYF,TGTGCCAGCAGTGAATATGGACTAGCGAGTTACGAGCAGTACTTC
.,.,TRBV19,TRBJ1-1,CASTPGRGWVNTEAFF,TGTGCCAGTACTCCTGGTAGGGGATGGGTGAACACTGAAGCTTTCTTT
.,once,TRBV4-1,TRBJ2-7,CASSQGWDTSYEQYF,TGCGCCAGCAGCCAAGGTTGGGACACTTCCTACGAGCAGTACTTC
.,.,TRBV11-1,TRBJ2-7,CASSPGWDEQYF,TGTGCCAGCAGCCCGGGGTGGGACGAGCAGTACTTC
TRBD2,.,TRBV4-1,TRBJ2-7,CASSQDYLSLGSIAGALEQYF,TGCGCCAGCAGCCAAGATTATTTATCCTTGGGATCGATAGCGGGAGCTCTCGAGCAGTACTTC
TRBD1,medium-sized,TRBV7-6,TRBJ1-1,CASSLPGTGGGNTEAFF,TGTGCCAGCAGCCTGCCCGGGACAGGTGGAGGAAACACTGAAGCTTTCTTT
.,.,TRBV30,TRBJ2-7,CACLLGGFYEQYF,TGTGCCTGCCTGTTAGGGGGTTTCTACGAGCAGTACTTC